A single sample is the source of the 30 T cell receptor beta chains below, sequenced in a study of naive and memory T cell subsets. The beta constant-region primer was an equimolar mix of two oligonucleotides covering TRBC1 and TRBC2. TCRdb re-called the UMI-ligation and nested PCR reads through MiXCR, storing one row per CDR3 protein. In the table there are tens of thousands of distinct CDR3 sequences, 9.5% to 12% of which are singletons. The specimen sequenced was effector memory CD4+ T cells from blood. The sample's subset: effector memory, CD45RA- CD27-. The receptors stem from a human donor in good health.

V and J are TRBV7-2 and TRBJ2-6; D is uncertain. Germline V gene sequence: CDR1 SGHTA, CDR2 FQGNSA. Trimming left V 0 bases short and J 3 bases short, with 6 bases between. The CDR3 contains 15 residues. CDR3 protein: CASSLAKGGANVLTF. In DNA, the CDR3 is TGTGCCAGCAGCTTAGCTAAAGGTGGGGCCAACGTCCTGACTTTC.

This clonotype was observed a few times. The rearrangement links TRBV7-2 to TRBJ2-1; D gene uncertain. This CDR3 spans 15 amino acids. Trimming took 5 bases from V and 4 from J, leaving 15 bases between them. Germline lookup yields CDR1 SGHTA and CDR2 FQGNSA. DNA of the CDR3: TGTGCCAGCAGCCTGACCCGCTCTACTTACAATGAGCAGTTCTTC. It codes for CASSLTRSTYNEQFF.

This clonotype was counted a few times. The V and J genes are TRBV15 and TRBJ2-1, with TRBD2 matching over 12 bases. Trimming cost V 5 bases and J 8 bases; bases outside gene matches: 4. This CDR3 comprises 14 residues. CDR1 is LNHNV and CDR2 is YYDKDF in the germline V gene (reference sequence). CDR3 sequence: CATSATSGSYEQFF. DNA for the CDR3: TGTGCCACCAGCGCGACTAGCGGGAGTTATGAGCAGTTCTTC.

This clonotype was counted ten times or more. This chain connects TRBV6-1 to TRBJ2-7; 8 bases match TRBD2. There are 15 residues in the CDR3. From germline, CDR1 is MNHNS and CDR2 SASEGT. Losses at the gene ends were 2 bases for V and 2 bases for J; bases not matched to a gene: 5. CDR3: CASSERGGGTYEQYF. DNA of the CDR3: TGTGCCAGCAGTGAACGGGGGGGAGGCACCTACGAGCAGTACTTC.

This clonotype occurred many times. The CDR3 DNA sequence: TGCAGCGTTCTTCCGGAGACGGCCAAAAACATTCAGTACTTC. It is translated as CSVLPETAKNIQYF. The chain couples TRBV29-1 to TRBJ2-4; no clear D gene. Germline V gives CDR1 SQVTM, CDR2 ANQGSEA. The CDR3 sequence is 14 residues long. V lost 5 bases, J lost 1 base, and 12 bases lay in between.

Sample share makes this clonotype large. The gene calls are TRBV29-1 and TRBJ2-3; no firm D call. This CDR3 is 13 amino acids long. Trimming removed 5 bases from V and 4 bases from J, with 13 bases in between. Per the germline V gene, CDR1 is SQVTM and CDR2 is ANQGSEA. The CDR3 nucleotides are TGCAGCGTTCGTGGAAGGTTGGCAGATACGCAGTATTTT. It is translated as CSVRGRLADTQYF.

This clonotype showed up just a few times. The chain links TRBV24-1 to TRBJ2-3; TRBD2 might be the D (5 bases). Germline V gene lookup returns CDR1 KGHDR and CDR2 SFDVKD. Trimming cost V 5 bases and J 2 bases, with 16 bases left between them. This CDR3 has 16 amino acids. In nucleotides, the CDR3 is TGTGCCACCAGTGGGTACAGCGCCGGGAACACAGATACGCAGTATTTT. Residues: CATSGYSAGNTDTQYF.

This clonotype was picked up a small number of times. This chain connects TRBV28 to TRBJ2-5, with D tentatively TRBD2 (7 bases). The CDR3 is 14 amino acids. Germline CDR1 and CDR2: MDHEN and SYDVKM. V dropped 2 bases and J dropped 5 bases, with 12 bases sitting between them. The CDR3 spells CASSLGGAVETQYF. CDR3 nucleotides: TGTGCCAGCAGTTTAGGGGGGGCCGTTGAGACCCAGTACTTC.

There are many counts of this clonotype. V is TRBV20-1 and J is TRBJ1-5; TRBD1 agrees at 10 bases. Germline lookup yields CDR1 DFQATT and CDR2 SNEGSKA (reference sequence). The CDR3 extends over 15 amino acids. The DNA for the CDR3 is TGCAGCACTCCGGGACAGGGGATGTCCAATCAGCCCCAGCATTTT. It translates to CSTPGQGMSNQPQHF.

This clonotype was found many times. As DNA, the CDR3 is TGTGCCAGCAGCTTAGTCCCCAACCAAGAGACCCAGTACTTC. Encoded protein: CASSLVPNQETQYF. The genes are TRBV7-2 and TRBJ2-5; D is undetermined. This CDR3 has 14 amino acids. Germline lookup yields CDR1 SGHTA and CDR2 FQGNSA. The V end was cut by 1 base, the J end by 0 bases, with 6 bases between. Drawing the rest from reference TRBV7-2 and TRBJ2-5, the complete variable domain is GAGVSQSPSNKVTEKGKDVELRCDPISGHTALYWYRQSLGQGLEFLIYFQGNSAPDKSGLPSDRFSAERTGGSVSTLTIQRTQQEDSAVYLCASSLVPNQETQYFGPGTRLLVL.

This clonotype was counted only a few times. The CDR3 sequence is CASRVDRGRNTIYF. In DNA form, the CDR3 reads TGTGCCAGCAGGGTGGACAGGGGAAGAAACACCATATATTTT. The rearrangement uses TRBV28 and TRBJ1-3; 9 bases align to TRBD1. CDR1 and CDR2 (germline): MDHEN, SYDVKM. With 6 bases clipped from V and 5 bases from J, the junction kept 5 bases outside the gene matches. The CDR3 is 14 amino acids. The variable domain in full, completed from reference TRBV28 and TRBJ1-3, reads DVKVTQSSRYLVKRTGEKVFLECVQDMDHENMFWYRQDPGLGLRLIYFSYDVKMKEKGDIPEGYSVSREKKERFSLILESASTNQTSMYLCASRVDRGRNTIYFGEGSWLTVV.

This clonotype has more than one count but fewer than ten. This sequence joins TRBV4-3 and TRBJ1-2; no firm D call. There are 14 residues in the CDR3. V lost 1 base and J lost 8, with 14 bases in between. Germline V gives CDR1 LGHNA, CDR2 YSLEER. The CDR3, as DNA: TGCGCCAGCAGCCAAGGTGTATCACCGGGGGGCTACACCTTC. Its protein product is CASSQGVSPGGYTF.

This clonotype was seen more than once but under ten times. This sequence joins TRBV19 and TRBJ2-4, with D perhaps matching TRBD1 (6 bases). This CDR3 has 15 amino acids. The germline CDR1 and CDR2 sequences are LNHDA and SQIVND (reference sequence). Trimming pared 4 bases from V and 0 bases from J, leaving 10 bases between. The chain's CDR3 is CASSRQDLAKNIQYF. Written as DNA, the CDR3 is TGTGCCAGTAGTAGACAGGACCTAGCCAAAAACATTCAGTACTTC.

This clonotype occurred many times. V gene TRBV10-3 combines with J gene TRBJ1-5; D gene unclear. The CDR3 has 13 residues. Trimming took off 0 bases at V and 7 bases at J, with 7 bases between the two ends. Germline V gene lookup returns CDR1 ENHRY and CDR2 SYGVKD. The CDR3 region has the DNA TGTGCCATCAGTGAGTCTGAGGTCCAGCCCCAGCATTTT. Translating it yields CAISESEVQPQHF.

The sample holds many counts of this clonotype. This sequence joins TRBV28 and TRBJ1-6; no reliable D call. Germline V gives CDR1 MDHEN, CDR2 SYDVKM. V gave up 6 bases and J gave up 7 bases, with 10 bases separating them. The CDR3 has 13 residues. CDR3 in amino acids: CASSPPVNSPLHF. CDR3 bases: TGTGCCAGCAGCCCTCCAGTAAATTCACCCCTCCACTTT.

This rearrangement joins TRBV29-1 to TRBJ1-3; 8 bases agree with TRBD1. Germline-derived CDR1 and CDR2 are SQVTM and ANQGSEA. V trimming: 3 bases; J trimming: 7 bases; junction bases outside the gene matches: 2. This CDR3 comprises 12 residues. The chain's CDR3 is CSVDPGGNTIYF. As DNA, the CDR3 is TGCAGCGTTGACCCAGGGGGCAACACCATATATTTT. Full variable domain (outside the CDR3, taken from reference TRBV29-1 and TRBJ1-3): SAVISQKPSRDICQRGTSLTIQCQVDSQVTMMFWYRQQPGQSLTLIATANQGSEATYESGFVIDKFPISRPNLTFSTLTVSNMSPEDSSIYLCSVDPGGNTIYFGEGSWLTVV.

The chain uses TRBV27 and TRBJ2-1, with 11 bases fitting TRBD2. Germline V gene lookup returns CDR1 MNHEY and CDR2 SMNVEV (reference sequence). The CDR3 sequence is 16 residues long. V shed 4 bases and J 4 bases; nucleotides not matched to a gene: 6. The CDR3 is CASSSHTSGGYNEQFF. CDR3 coding DNA: TGTGCCAGCAGTTCTCACACTAGCGGGGGATACAATGAGCAGTTCTTC.

The chain links TRBV20-1 to TRBJ2-3, with TRBD1 identical over 11 bases. Trimming removed 6 bases from V and 5 bases from J; junction bases left unmatched: 10. Germline V gene sequence: CDR1 DFQATT, CDR2 SNEGSKA (reference sequence). CDR3 length: 15 residues. CDR3 in DNA: TGCAGTGCCCGACCCCGGGACAGGGGGGAAGATACGCAGTATTTT. Protein sequence: CSARPRDRGEDTQYF.

This clonotype has just a few counts. The chain combines TRBV7-2 with TRBJ2-7; 9 bases fit TRBD1. The J segment lost 7 bases and the V segment lost 5 bases, leaving 3 bases of the junction unmatched. The CDR3 sequence is 12 residues long. Germline V lookup: CDR1 SGHTA, CDR2 FQGNSA. CDR3 sequence reads: CASSRTGVEQYF. The CDR3 DNA follows: TGTGCCAGCAGCCGGACAGGGGTGGAGCAGTACTTC.

This clonotype was seen more than once but under ten times. V usage is TRBV6-2 or TRBV6-3 and J usage is TRBJ2-1; D could derive from TRBD1 or TRBD2 (5 bases each). Germline V lookup: CDR1 MNHEY, CDR2 SVGEGT. The CDR3 spans 16 residues. V lost 5 bases and J lost 3, with 17 bases in between. CDR3 loop: CASSNRPGLNYNEQFF. The CDR3 DNA follows: TGTGCCAGCAGTAACCGACCGGGGCTTAACTACAATGAGCAGTTCTTC.

The chain recombines TRBV7-2 with TRBJ2-3; TRBD2 might be the D (6 bases). V lost 3 bases and J lost 3, with 16 bases in between. Germline CDR1 reads SGHTA; CDR2 reads FQGNSA. CDR3 length: 16 residues. The CDR3 loop reads CASSFPKLAQTDTQYF. The CDR3 DNA reads TGTGCCAGCAGCTTTCCCAAACTAGCTCAGACAGATACGCAGTATTTT.

At least ten counts were recorded for this clonotype. This chain connects TRBV4-3 to TRBJ1-1, with D possibly matching TRBD1 (5 bases). The CDR3 sequence is 15 residues long. Germline loops: CDR1 LGHNA, CDR2 YSLEER. The V gene lost 4 bases and the J gene lost 2 bases, with 14 bases spanning the gap. The DNA for the CDR3 is TGCGCCAGCAGCCGAGAAAGGGGCCGTAACACTGAAGCTTTCTTT. Its protein is CASSRERGRNTEAFF.

This clonotype was recorded a few times. The chain has TRBV5-8 and TRBJ1-5; the D gene is possibly TRBD1 (6 bases). Germline V lookup: CDR1 SGHTS, CDR2 YDEGEE. The CDR3 totals 15 residues. With 4 bases removed from V and 1 base from J, the gap between germline ends came to 12 bases. CDR3 amino acids: CASSQGIKSNQPQHF. The CDR3 nucleotides are TGTGCCAGCAGCCAGGGGATTAAGAGCAATCAGCCCCAGCATTTT.

The sample holds many counts of this clonotype. CDR3 coding DNA: TGTGCCAGCAGTTCAATACAGGGGGCGACGGGCGAGCAGTACTTC. This encodes CASSSIQGATGEQYF. This chain joins TRBV7-9 and TRBJ2-7, with TRBD1 matching over 9 bases. This CDR3 has 15 residues. CDR1 SEHNR and CDR2 FQNEAQ come from the germline V gene (reference sequence). V was clipped by 6 bases and J by 6 bases; unmatched bases: 12.

A few counts support this clonotype. The V and J genes are TRBV2 and TRBJ1-1; D is undetermined. This CDR3 is built from 11 residues. Germline V gives CDR1 SNHLY, CDR2 FYNNEI. V shed 8 bases and J shed 6 bases, with 10 bases lying between them. CDR3 protein: CASHSFPEAFF. CDR3 sequence (DNA): TGTGCCAGCCACTCATTTCCTGAAGCTTTCTTT.

This clonotype turned up a few times. The chain joins TRBV14 to TRBJ2-3; tentatively, D is TRBD1 (5 bases). Germline CDR1 reads SGHDN; CDR2 reads FVKESK. Trimming took off 2 bases at V and 1 base at J, with 10 bases between the two ends. The CDR3 is 15 amino acids. As DNA, the CDR3 is TGTGCCAGCAGCCAAAGGGGCAGGGGCACAGATACGCAGTATTTT. Its protein is CASSQRGRGTDTQYF.

The rearrangement links TRBV18 to TRBJ1-4; unclear D gene. Trimming left V 5 bases short and J 0 bases short, with 10 bases between. This CDR3 comprises 15 residues. Germline V gene sequence: CDR1 KGHSH, CDR2 LQKENI. CDR3 sequence (DNA): TGTGCCAGCTCAGTTACCGGGGCAACTAATGAAAAACTGTTTTTT. Protein sequence: CASSVTGATNEKLFF.

The rearrangement uses TRBV20-1 and TRBJ1-5, with a possible D match to TRBD1 (6 bases). The CDR3 length is 13 residues. The germline V and J ends were trimmed by 6 bases and 3 bases, with 12 bases remaining between them. From germline, CDR1 is DFQATT and CDR2 SNEGSKA (reference sequence). CDR3 sequence reads: CSALGQYNQPQHF. DNA of the CDR3: TGCAGTGCACTAGGACAGTACAATCAGCCCCAGCATTTT.

This clonotype was seen ten or more times. V gene TRBV4-1 combines with J gene TRBJ2-1; the match to TRBD2 covers 12 bases. After removal of 0 bases from V and 4 bases from J, the junction contained 1 base not matched to a gene. Germline V gives CDR1 MGHRA, CDR2 YSYEKL. CDR3 length: 16 amino acids. The CDR3 DNA is TGCGCCAGCAGCCAAGAAACTAGCGGGAGGTACAATGAGCAGTTCTTC. This translates into CASSQETSGRYNEQFF.

CDR3 residues: CASRGSEGRNQPQHF. The CDR3, as DNA: TGTGCCAGCCGTGGGTCCGAGGGGCGAAATCAGCCCCAGCATTTT. The V gene is TRBV2, the J gene TRBJ1-5; D is possibly TRBD1 (5 bases). The ends were cut back, 8 bases at V and 4 bases at J, with 18 bases in the middle. The CDR3 extends over 15 amino acids. From germline, CDR1 is SNHLY and CDR2 FYNNEI.